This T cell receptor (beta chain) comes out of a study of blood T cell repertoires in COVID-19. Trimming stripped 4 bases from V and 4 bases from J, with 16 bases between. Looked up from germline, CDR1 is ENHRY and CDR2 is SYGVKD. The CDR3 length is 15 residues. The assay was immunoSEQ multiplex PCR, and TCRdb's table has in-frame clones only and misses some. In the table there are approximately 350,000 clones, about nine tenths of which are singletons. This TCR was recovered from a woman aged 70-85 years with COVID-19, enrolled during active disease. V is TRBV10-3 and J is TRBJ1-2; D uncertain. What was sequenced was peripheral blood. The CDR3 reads CAISGVGGFGYGYTF. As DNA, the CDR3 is TGTGCCATCAGTGGAGTAGGAGGGTTTGGCTATGGCTACACCTTC.